This TCR beta chain was recorded in a study of blood T cell repertoires in COVID-19. Overall study context: From the United States, Italy and Spain came samples of acute and convalescent COVID-19.

Cohort allocation depended upon clinical history that participants reported. Under the authors' procedure: By means of reference gene primer amplification, nucleated cell counts were estimated. Libraries were prepared by immunoSEQ multiplex PCR; TCRdb keeps only in-frame clonotypes and omits some of them. V and J calls and clone size follow that table, whereas D and trimming were derived from the DNA. The sample contains 120,000 to 150,000 clones, roughly 80% of which appear only once. The CDR3 has 14 amino acids. Trimming removed 1 base from V and 0 bases from J, with 7 bases in between. Germline V gene data show CDR1 as SGHAT and CDR2 as FQNNGV.

The receptor comes from a man between 35 and 55 years old with acute COVID-19. Sequencing was carried out using PBMCs or T cells enriched from blood (not recorded which). The V gene is TRBV11-2, the J gene TRBJ2-7; D may be TRBD2 (5 bases). CDR3 DNA: TGTGCCAGCAGCTTAGCTGGGAGCTCCTACGAGCAGTACTTC. Translated: CASSLAGSSYEQYF.